This TCR beta chain came from a study of blood T cell repertoires in COVID-19. Whole-study context: Donors in the United States, Italy and Spain gave samples during acute or convalescent COVID-19. T cells, B-cell-depleted T cells, or PBMCs provided the cDNA or gDNA that served as material.

Under the authors' procedure: The assay estimated nucleated cells by amplifying reference gene primers. Only in-frame clones appear in the TCRdb table, and some are missing; sequencing was by immunoSEQ multiplex PCR. That table gives V, J and clone size, and the DNA gave D and trimming. This sample has 100,000 to 150,000 clones; about 84% occur once, and the top ten carry about 5%. J was trimmed by 3 bases and V by 3 bases; bases with no gene match: 7. Germline CDR1 KGHSH, CDR2 LQKENI. CDR3 size: 15 residues. This clonotype was obtained from a human donor in a cohort sampled during active COVID-19. This chain joins TRBV18 and TRBJ1-2; 7 bases fit TRBD1. Sequencing used peripheral blood. CDR3 region: CASSPGQPNHYGYTF. The CDR3 DNA reads TGTGCCAGCTCACCGGGACAGCCGAACCACTATGGCTACACCTTC. The full variable domain, in which reference TRBV18 and TRBJ1-2 provide the parts outside the CDR3, is NAGVMQNPRHLVRRRGQEARLRCSPMKGHSHVYWYRQLPEEGLKFMVYLQKENIIDESGMPKERFSAEFPKEGPSILRIQQVVRGDSAAYFCASSPGQPNHYGYTFGSGTRLTVV.